The 17 T cell receptor beta chains given below trace back to one sample, sequenced in a study of siplizumab effects on memory and regulatory T cells. This table comes from immunoSEQ multiplex PCR, and its TCRdb copy is limited to in-frame clones, with some not included. The sample shows 100,000 to 110,000 clones, approximately 92% of them seen only once. The sample comprised CD4+ T cells sorted from blood. The source of these receptors is a human donor in good health.

The J gene is TRBJ1-4, the V gene TRBV19; possibly TRBD1 for D (5 bases). Germline V CDR1 and CDR2: LNHDA, SQIVND (reference sequence). Deletions cut 5 bases from V and 3 bases from J, with 13 bases between. CDR3 size: 15 residues. The CDR3 coding sequence is TGTGCCAGTAGTGCGCGGGACGGTCCTAATGAAAAACTGTTTTTT. Protein product: CASSARDGPNEKLFF.

The V and J genes are TRBV1 and TRBJ1-2; TRBD1 was called by the table and not checked on the DNA. TRBV1 counts as a pseudogene. The CDR3 has 16 residues. The CDR3 region has the DNA TGCACCAGCAGCCCCGGAATGGGGGACACCTTCTATGGCTACACCTTC. Translation: CTSSPGMGDTFYGYTF.

The chain couples TRBV6-5 to TRBJ2-1, with D maybe TRBD1 (5 bases). Germline V gene sequence: CDR1 MNHEY, CDR2 SVGAGI. V lost 4 bases, J lost 7 bases, and 14 bases lay in between. There are 14 residues in the CDR3. Here the CDR3 DNA reads TGTGCCAGCAGTTCCTCCAACAAGGGGAATGAGCAGTTCTTC. Its protein product is CASSSSNKGNEQFF.

The chain carries TRBV19 and TRBJ2-3; a weak D match, TRBD2 (6 bases). V lost 10 bases and J lost 4, with 18 bases in between. The CDR3 covers 14 residues. Germline CDR1 is LNHDA and CDR2 is SQIVND (reference sequence). The CDR3 protein is CATSDYTGADTQYF. The CDR3 DNA sequence: TGTGCCACCTCGGACTACACCGGGGCAGATACGCAGTATTTT. Combining the CDR3 with reference TRBV19 and TRBJ2-3 gives the whole variable domain DGGITQSPKYLFRKEGQNVTLSCEQNLNHDAMYWYRQDPGQGLRLIYYSQIVNDFQKGDIAEGYSVSREKKESFPLTVTSAQKNPTAFYLCATSDYTGADTQYFGPGTRLTVL.

This chain uses TRBV11-1 with TRBJ2-7; no clear D gene. The germline V gene has CDR1 SGHAT and CDR2 FQDESV (reference sequence). The CDR3 totals 11 residues. V was clipped by 6 bases and J by 2 bases, with 5 bases between them. In nucleotides, the CDR3 is TGTGCCAGCAGTGGGGCCTACGAGCAGTACTTC. This gives the protein CASSGAYEQYF.

This clone occurred once. V usage is TRBV7-3 and J usage is TRBJ2-3; D is undetermined. CDR1 SGHTA and CDR2 FQGTGA come from the germline V gene. The CDR3 runs to 15 residues. The ends were cut back, 5 bases at V and 1 base at J, with 13 bases in the middle. This chain's CDR3 is CASSPVIGGTDTQYF. CDR3 nucleotides: TGTGCCAGCAGCCCCGTGATAGGAGGCACAGATACGCAGTATTTT.

The V and J genes are TRBV5-1 and TRBJ2-5; 8 bases line up with TRBD2. The CDR3 consists of 17 residues. V shed 0 bases and J 4 bases; nucleotides not matched to a gene: 11. CDR1 is SGHRS, CDR2 YFSETQ, per germline. The CDR3 spells CASSLASGGGPGETQYF. The CDR3 DNA follows: TGCGCCAGCAGCTTGGCCTCTGGCGGGGGGCCGGGAGAGACCCAGTACTTC.

The genes are TRBV19 and TRBJ1-2; D gene unclear. The CDR3 consists of 15 residues. Trimming stripped 8 bases from V and 4 bases from J, with 20 bases between. Germline V gives CDR1 LNHDA, CDR2 SQIVND (reference sequence). The CDR3 reads CASRGGYLLGYGYTF. The CDR3 DNA follows: TGTGCCAGTCGCGGAGGCTACCTACTCGGCTATGGCTACACCTTC.

The V and J genes are TRBV11-2 and TRBJ2-3; TRBD2 agrees at 7 bases. The CDR3 runs to 15 residues. Germline V gene sequence: CDR1 SGHAT, CDR2 FQNNGV. J gave up 5 bases and V 2 bases, and 7 bases lay outside the gene matches. CDR3 DNA: TGTGCCAGCAGCTTACCCCCGGGGGGTAGAGATACGCAGTATTTT. It encodes CASSLPPGGRDTQYF.

The gene calls are TRBV28 and TRBJ1-2; 9 nucleotides line up with TRBD1. The CDR3 is 15 residues long. Germline trimming cut 2 bases from V and 4 bases from J; bases unmatched to any gene: 5. CDR1 is MDHEN and CDR2 is SYDVKM in the germline V gene. The CDR3, as DNA: TGTGCCAGCAGTTTAATCGGGACAGGGACCTATGGCTACACCTTC. Protein: CASSLIGTGTYGYTF.

This clone showed up just a few times. V is TRBV29-1 and J is TRBJ1-1; D gene ambiguous. Trimming left V 7 bases short and J 1 base short, with 10 bases between. Germline CDR1 reads SQVTM; CDR2 reads ANQGSEA. This CDR3 comprises 12 residues. The CDR3 spells CSGTRTNTEAFF. Written as DNA, the CDR3 is TGCAGCGGTACCAGGACGAACACTGAAGCTTTCTTT. Full variable domain (rest looked up from reference TRBV29-1 and TRBJ1-1): SAVISQKPSRDICQRGTSLTIQCQVDSQVTMMFWYRQQPGQSLTLIATANQGSEATYESGFVIDKFPISRPNLTFSTLTVSNMSPEDSSIYLCSGTRTNTEAFFGQGTRLTVV.

In its sample, this clone was seen once. The chain links TRBV7-8 to TRBJ1-1; D gene ambiguous. Germline V gene data show CDR1 as SGHVS and CDR2 as FQNEAQ. V was pared by 1 base and J by 5 bases, with 11 bases between. The CDR3 runs 14 residues. The chain's CDR3 is CASSLGQEGTEAFF. For the CDR3, the DNA is TGTGCCAGCAGCTTAGGTCAGGAAGGGACTGAAGCTTTCTTT. Full variable domain (outside the CDR3, taken from reference TRBV7-8 and TRBJ1-1): GAGVSQSPRYKVAKRGQDVALRCDPISGHVSLFWYQQALGQGPEFLTYFQNEAQLDKSGLPSDRFFAERPEGSVSTLKIQRTQQEDSAVYLCASSLGQEGTEAFFGQGTRLTVV.

The rearrangement joins TRBV21-1 to TRBJ2-7; whether TRBD1, the table's D call, matches the DNA was not checked. TRBV21-1 is a documented pseudogene. The length of the CDR3 is 16 residues. This CDR3 reads CASSKKIWDTYYEQYF. CDR3 DNA sequence: TGTGCCAGCAGCAAAAAGATTTGGGACACCTACTACGAGCAGTACTTC.

A few counts support this clone. V and J are TRBV6-4 and TRBJ1-6; D may be TRBD1 (5 bases). Trimming pared 0 bases from V and 16 bases from J, leaving 13 bases between. The CDR3 length is 13 residues. CDR1 is MRHNA, CDR2 SNTAGT, per germline. CDR3 amino acids: CASSDSRGTLLHF. The CDR3 region has the DNA TGTGCCAGCAGTGACTCTCGCGGGACCTTACTCCACTTT.

This chain links TRBV7-3 with TRBJ2-3; 8 nucleotides align to TRBD2. Germline V gives CDR1 SGHTA, CDR2 FQGTGA. With 7 bases clipped from V and 4 bases from J, the junction kept 7 bases outside the gene matches. The CDR3 runs to 14 residues. The CDR3 here is CASTFGGASDTQYF. Written as DNA, the CDR3 is TGTGCCAGCACCTTCGGGGGGGCCTCAGATACGCAGTATTTT.

This chain connects TRBV7-7 to TRBJ2-3; the D is unclear. The germline V and J ends were trimmed by 11 bases and 0 bases, with 9 bases remaining between them. This CDR3 is built from 12 residues. The germline gives CDR1 SSHAT, CDR2 FNYEAQ (reference sequence). CDR3 DNA: TGTGCCCAGGTAGATAGCACAGATACGCAGTATTTT. Encoded protein: CAQVDSTDTQYF.

V usage is TRBV5-6 and J usage is TRBJ1-4; maybe TRBD1 (6 bases). Germline loops: CDR1 SGHDT, CDR2 YYEEEE. Trimming shortened V by 3 bases and J by 6 bases, and 18 bases separated the two germline ends. The CDR3 is 16 amino acids. The chain's CDR3 is CASSSPPGHPDEKLFF. In nucleotides, the CDR3 is TGTGCCAGCAGCTCCCCTCCGGGACATCCGGATGAAAAACTGTTTTTT.